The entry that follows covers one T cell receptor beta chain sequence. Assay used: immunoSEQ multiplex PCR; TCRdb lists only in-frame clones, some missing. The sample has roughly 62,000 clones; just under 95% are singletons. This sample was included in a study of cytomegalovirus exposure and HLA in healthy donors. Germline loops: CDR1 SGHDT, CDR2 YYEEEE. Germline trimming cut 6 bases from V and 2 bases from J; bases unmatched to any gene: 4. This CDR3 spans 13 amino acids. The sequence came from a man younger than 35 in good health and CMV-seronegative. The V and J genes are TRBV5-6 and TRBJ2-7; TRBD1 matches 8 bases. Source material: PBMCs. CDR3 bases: TGTGCCAGCACCATACAGGGGGCCTACGAGCAGTACTTC. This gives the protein CASTIQGAYEQYF.